This T cell receptor (beta chain) appears in the sequencing data of a study of cytomegalovirus exposure and HLA in healthy donors. Study-level points and caveats: In a later analysis, TCR beta V- and J-gene trimming was associated with a missense DCLRE1C variant. Generally TCR sequences proved uncommon, though certain public TCRs appeared in numerous donors.

Points on this clone: What it binds is unknown.

This CDR3 spans 17 amino acids. V lost 0 bases to trimming and J lost 5 bases; unmatched junction nucleotides: 10. Germline V gene data show CDR1 as LGHNA and CDR2 as YSLEER. Use of 60 Vbeta and 13 Jbeta primers characterized the PCR. Measured with immunoSEQ multiplex PCR; TCRdb has only the in-frame clones, and not every one. This sample has 70,000 or so clones, with 55% to 65% found just once. The TCR originated in a woman aged 45-60 years in good health and CMV-seronegative. The V and J genes are TRBV4-3 and TRBJ2-7; TRBD1 agrees at 10 bases. The sample taken for sequencing was PBMCs. In nucleotides, the CDR3 is TGCGCCAGCAGCCAAGATACCCACCGGGACAGGGGCCACGAGCAGTACTTC. Translating it yields CASSQDTHRDRGHEQYF.